What follows are 9 T cell receptor beta chains derived from one specimen sequenced in a study of T cell changes during pregnancy in multiple sclerosis. Sequencing was performed with immunoSEQ multiplex PCR; in TCRdb, only in-frame clones are kept and a portion is missing. The sample consists of around 50,000 clones, 80% to 95% of them appearing once. The sequenced sample was CD4+ T cells from peripheral blood mononuclear cells, obtained after pregnancy. The receptors here all came from a female donor with multiple sclerosis, enrolled in a pregnancy study.

V usage is TRBV5-1 and J usage is TRBJ1-2; D unclear. Germline loops: CDR1 SGHRS, CDR2 YFSETQ. Trimming took off 0 bases at V and 4 bases at J, with 7 bases between the two ends. The CDR3 is made up of 13 amino acids. CDR3 region: CASSLVTFYGYTF. In nucleotides, the CDR3 is TGCGCCAGCAGCTTGGTGACTTTCTATGGCTACACCTTC.

The chain is built from TRBV5-6 and TRBJ1-6; D is possibly TRBD1 (6 bases). In germline, CDR1 is SGHDT, CDR2 YYEEEE. The V end lost 6 bases, the J end lost 7 bases, and 20 bases lay between the germline ends. The CDR3 is made up of 16 amino acids. CDR3 amino acids: CASNPMTDRQNSPLHF. CDR3 sequence (DNA): TGTGCCAGCAACCCAATGACAGACAGGCAGAATTCACCCCTCCACTTT.

The V call is TRBV7-9, the J call TRBJ2-3, with TRBD2 identical over 8 bases. With V trimmed by 1 base and J by 3 bases, 6 bases remained unmatched. The germline V gene encodes CDR1 SEHNR and CDR2 FQNEAQ (reference sequence). This CDR3 spans 16 amino acids. The CDR3 sequence: CASSLGASGRTDTQYF. As DNA, the CDR3 is TGTGCCAGCAGCTTAGGGGCTAGCGGGCGAACAGATACGCAGTATTTT.

V gene TRBV5-5 combines with J gene TRBJ1-4; 8 bases align to TRBD1. Trimming removed 4 bases from V and 7 bases from J; junction bases left unmatched: 6. Per germline, CDR1 SGHKS and CDR2 YYEKEE (reference sequence). The CDR3 consists of 14 residues. The CDR3 sequence is CASSPDRAVEKLFF. The CDR3, as DNA: TGTGCCAGCAGCCCGGACAGGGCGGTTGAAAAACTGTTTTTT.

This clone was seen just once. V usage is TRBV15 and J usage is TRBJ1-1; possibly TRBD1 for D (6 bases). CDR3 size: 15 residues. Trimming took 2 bases from V and 0 from J, leaving 10 bases between them. Germline V gene sequence: CDR1 LNHNV, CDR2 YYDKDF (reference sequence). The CDR3 sequence: CATSRPQGVNTEAFF. The DNA for the CDR3 is TGTGCCACCAGCAGACCACAGGGAGTGAACACTGAAGCTTTCTTT.

The chain carries TRBV10-3 and TRBJ1-2; tentatively, D is TRBD1 (5 bases). V was pared by 5 bases and J by 4 bases, with 14 bases between. The germline CDR1 and CDR2 sequences are ENHRY and SYGVKD. The CDR3 runs 14 residues. CDR3 sequence reads: CAISPTDDGYGYTF. CDR3 bases: TGTGCCATCAGTCCGACAGACGATGGCTATGGCTACACCTTC.

The chain combines TRBV5-6 with TRBJ2-2, with D perhaps TRBD1 (6 bases). V was pared by 0 bases and J by 1 base, with 10 bases between. Germline loops: CDR1 SGHDT, CDR2 YYEEEE. There are 16 residues in the CDR3. CDR3 protein: CASSLVGGQNTGELFF. The DNA for the CDR3 is TGTGCCAGCAGCTTGGTAGGGGGACAGAACACCGGGGAGCTGTTTTTT.

The sample holds one count of this clone. The rearrangement links TRBV18 to TRBJ2-7; 7 positions match TRBD2. The CDR3 is 14 amino acids. J lost 0 bases, V lost 4 bases, and 3 bases had no gene match. CDR1 is KGHSH, CDR2 LQKENI, per germline. For the CDR3, the DNA is TGTGCCAGCTCACGGCTAGCGGACTCCTACGAGCAGTACTTC. It codes for CASSRLADSYEQYF.

The chain recombines TRBV9 with TRBJ1-6, with TRBD1 as a possible D gene (6 bases). Per the germline V gene, CDR1 is SGDLS and CDR2 is YYNGEE. Trimming removed 3 bases at V and 10 bases at J, with 11 bases between. This CDR3 region has 13 residues. CDR3 sequence (DNA): TGTGCCAGCAGCGATCAGAGGGGGTCACCCCTCCACTTT. It translates to CASSDQRGSPLHF. Combining the CDR3 with reference TRBV9 and TRBJ1-6 gives the whole variable domain DSGVTQTPKHLITATGQRVTLRCSPRSGDLSVYWYQQSLDQGLQFLIQYYNGEERAKGNILERFSAQQFPDLHSELNLSSLELGDSALYFCASSDQRGSPLHFGNGTRLTVT.